A single sample gave rise to the 10 T cell receptor beta chains below, sequenced in a study of OX40 agonist ivuxolimab in advanced cancers. Sequencing was performed with immunoSEQ multiplex PCR; in TCRdb, only in-frame clones are kept and a portion is missing. The sample lists around 70,000 clones; around 88% were seen once. The sequencing used CD4+ or CD8+ T cells sorted from blood, collected in a trial of the OX40 agonist ivuxolimab. These receptors came from an adult with an advanced solid tumor such as melanoma, head and neck, liver or kidney cancer.

The chain employs TRBV6-6 and TRBJ1-1; D not certain. Germline CDR1 MNHNY, CDR2 SVGAGI (reference sequence). The CDR3 is 12 residues long. V lost 2 bases and J 9 bases, leaving 10 bases between the germline ends. CDR3 in amino acids: CASSYPQAKAFF. In DNA form, the CDR3 reads TGTGCCAGCAGTTACCCCCAGGCCAAAGCTTTCTTT.

The genes are TRBV18 and TRBJ2-7; D is uncertain. From germline, CDR1 is KGHSH and CDR2 LQKENI. The CDR3 spans 12 residues. The V gene lost 4 bases and the J gene lost 3 bases, with 7 bases spanning the gap. CDR3 residues: CASSQSHYEQYF. The DNA for the CDR3 is TGTGCCAGCTCACAGAGCCACTACGAGCAGTACTTC.

This chain links TRBV6-5 with TRBJ2-5, with D maybe TRBD2 (6 bases). From germline, CDR1 is MNHEY and CDR2 SVGAGI. V shed 8 bases and J shed 5 bases, with 18 bases lying between them. CDR3 length equals 14 residues. The CDR3 sequence is CASQLDGGRETQYF. The DNA for the CDR3 is TGTGCCAGCCAACTTGACGGGGGAAGGGAGACCCAGTACTTC.

The gene calls are TRBV6-4 and TRBJ2-3; D might be TRBD2 (6 bases). Trimming shortened V by 5 bases and J by 0 bases, and 6 bases separated the two germline ends. Looked up from germline, CDR1 is MRHNA and CDR2 is SNTAGT. CDR3 length equals 13 residues. CDR3 loop: CASSSGSTDTQYF. For the CDR3, the DNA is TGTGCCAGCAGTAGCGGGAGCACAGATACGCAGTATTTT.

The V and J genes are TRBV7-9 and TRBJ1-4; TRBD1 aligns across 8 bases. V lost 5 bases to trimming and J lost 10 bases; unmatched junction nucleotides: 12. The CDR3 runs 15 residues. Germline V CDR1 and CDR2: SEHNR, FQNEAQ (reference sequence). The CDR3 DNA is TGTGCCAGCAGCCCTGGGTCAGGGGGCACGGGAAAACTGTTTTTT. Its protein product is CASSPGSGGTGKLFF. The whole variable domain, remainder taken from reference TRBV7-9 and TRBJ1-4, is DTGVSQNPRHKITKRGQNVTFRCDPISEHNRLYWYRQTLGQGPEFLTYFQNEAQLEKSRLLSDRFSAERPKGSFSTLEIQRTEQGDSAMYLCASSPGSGGTGKLFFGSGTQLSVL.

The rearrangement uses TRBV7-6 and TRBJ2-5, with 11 nucleotides matching TRBD1. The V and J ends lost 5 bases and 11 bases, in that order; junction bases with no gene match: 10. CDR3 size: 14 residues. CDR1 is SGHVS, CDR2 FNYEAQ, per germline. The CDR3 sequence is CASSLGQGADEQYF. CDR3 DNA: TGTGCCAGCAGCCTAGGACAGGGGGCGGATGAGCAGTACTTC.

The chain employs TRBV27 and TRBJ1-3; a possible D gene is TRBD1 (5 bases). Trimming stripped 2 bases from V and 2 bases from J, with 7 bases between. Germline CDR1 reads MNHEY; CDR2 reads SMNVEV (reference sequence). The CDR3 runs 14 residues. CDR3 coding DNA: TGTGCCAGCAGTTTAAAGGGACCTGGAAACACCATATATTTT. Its translation is CASSLKGPGNTIYF.

The chain couples TRBV6-5 to TRBJ1-1, with unresolved D. With 2 bases removed from V and 11 bases from J, the gap between germline ends came to 9 bases. This CDR3 comprises 11 residues. Germline assignment: CDR1 MNHEY and CDR2 SVGAGI. The CDR3 reads CASSYQYGAFF. CDR3 DNA sequence: TGTGCCAGCAGTTACCAATACGGGGCTTTCTTT.

The CDR3 here is CASSFGLALYNEQFF. CDR3 DNA sequence: TGTGCCAGCAGCTTTGGTCTAGCGCTTTACAATGAGCAGTTCTTC. This chain joins TRBV7-3 and TRBJ2-1, with a tentative D call TRBD2 (6 bases). The CDR3 runs to 15 residues. The V end was cut by 3 bases, the J end by 4 bases, with 13 bases between. Germline V gene sequence: CDR1 SGHTA, CDR2 FQGTGA. The variable domain in full, with the rest retrieved from reference TRBV7-3 and TRBJ2-1, is GAGVSQTPSNKVTEKGKYVELRCDPISGHTALYWYRQSLGQGPEFLIYFQGTGAADDSGLPNDRFFAVRPEGSVSTLKIQRTERGDSAVYLCASSFGLALYNEQFFGPGTRLTVL.

V gene TRBV7-9 combines with J gene TRBJ1-2; D not resolved. Germline loops: CDR1 SEHNR, CDR2 FQNEAQ (reference sequence). This CDR3 is built from 13 residues. V gave up 5 bases and J gave up 7 bases, with 14 bases separating them. CDR3 region: CASSTTPPAGYTF. The DNA for the CDR3 is TGTGCCAGCAGCACGACACCGCCGGCTGGCTACACCTTC.